This entry lists 8 T cell receptor beta chains sequenced from one sample in a study of T cell responses to AZD1222 COVID-19 vaccine. TCRdb's table, derived via immunoSEQ multiplex PCR, lists solely in-frame clones and lacks some. The data contain about 150,000 clones, 93% of them singletons. This specimen was peripheral blood, taken on day 0 of AZD1222 vaccination. These receptors all come from an adult in good health.

The J gene is TRBJ2-5, the V gene TRBV2, with a possible D match to TRBD2 (6 bases). This CDR3 region has 14 residues. Germline CDR1 is SNHLY and CDR2 is FYNNEI. The V gene lost 3 bases and the J gene lost 4 bases, with 12 bases spanning the gap. Here the CDR3 DNA reads TGTGCCAGCAGTGATGGGGCCGGGGGAGAGACCCAGTACTTC. It codes for CASSDGAGGETQYF. Looking up the rest from reference TRBV2 and TRBJ2-5 gives the full variable domain: EPEVTQTPSHQVTQMGQEVILRCVPISNHLYFYWYRQILGQKVEFLVSFYNNEISEKSEIFDDQFSVERPDGSNFTLKIRSTKLEDSAMYFCASSDGAGGETQYFGPGTRLLVL.

The V gene is TRBV6-6, the J gene TRBJ1-5; D uncertain. Germline V gene data show CDR1 as MNHNY and CDR2 as SVGAGI (reference sequence). The CDR3 sequence is 11 residues long. The germline V and J ends were trimmed by 5 bases and 9 bases, with 8 bases remaining between them. Here the CDR3 reads CASSRGGPQHF. CDR3 coding DNA: TGTGCCAGCAGTCGGGGTGGGCCCCAGCATTTT.

The gene calls are TRBV30 and TRBJ1-2, with TRBD1 as a possible D gene (6 bases). CDR1 and CDR2 from the germline V gene are GTSNPN and SVGIG (reference sequence). The CDR3 sequence is 17 residues long. Trimming left V 5 bases short and J 6 bases short, with 28 bases between. The CDR3 DNA sequence: TGTGCCTGGGAGATGATCAGGCCAGGGGATTTAATGGATGGCTACACCTTC. Protein product: CAWEMIRPGDLMDGYTF.

The J gene is TRBJ1-1, the V gene TRBV3-1 (or the pseudogene TRBV3-2); TRBD1 matches at 8 bases. V dropped 5 bases and J dropped 6; count of bases not matched to a gene: 5. The CDR3 is 13 amino acids. CDR1 is LGHDT and CDR2 is YNNKEL in the germline V gene (reference sequence). CDR3 amino acids: CASSSTGDAEAFF. DNA for the CDR3: TGTGCCAGCAGCTCGACAGGGGACGCTGAAGCTTTCTTT.

This chain links TRBV10-3 with TRBJ1-1; tentatively, D is TRBD1 (6 bases). Germline V gene data show CDR1 as ENHRY and CDR2 as SYGVKD. The ends were cut back, 7 bases at V and 6 bases at J, with 18 bases in the middle. This CDR3 is built from 14 residues. The CDR3 sequence is CAINSQGIGAEAFF. CDR3 sequence (DNA): TGTGCCATCAATTCGCAGGGGATTGGCGCTGAAGCTTTCTTT.

This clone was seen only a few times. The chain combines TRBV27 with TRBJ2-7; D unclear. Germline V gives CDR1 MNHEY, CDR2 SMNVEV (reference sequence). The CDR3 is made up of 14 amino acids. V lost 5 bases, J lost 0 bases, and 11 bases lay in between. This CDR3 is CASSPWVSSYEQYF. CDR3 bases: TGTGCCAGCAGTCCGTGGGTCTCCTCCTACGAGCAGTACTTC.

V gene TRBV27 combines with J gene TRBJ1-1, with D uncertain. The length of the CDR3 is 14 residues. Germline loops: CDR1 MNHEY, CDR2 SMNVEV (reference sequence). Trimming left V 5 bases short and J 2 bases short, with 12 bases between. CDR3 region: CASSPYALNTEAFF. CDR3 DNA sequence: TGTGCCAGCAGTCCATACGCACTCAACACTGAAGCTTTCTTT.

This sequence joins TRBV27 and TRBJ2-1; 9 nucleotides agree with TRBD2. CDR3 size: 15 residues. Losses at the gene ends were 5 bases for V and 7 bases for J; bases not matched to a gene: 9. CDR1 and CDR2 from the germline V gene are MNHEY and SMNVEV (reference sequence). The CDR3 DNA is TGTGCCAGCAGTAGCCCGGCTAGCGGGATAAATGAGCAGTTCTTC. Translated, it gives CASSSPASGINEQFF.